The clone carrying this TCR beta chain occurred a few times. The data were taken from a study of T cells after yellow fever vaccination. V shed 0 bases and J shed 3 bases, with 10 bases lying between them. The CDR3 runs 15 residues. CDR1 SGHRS and CDR2 YFSETQ come from the germline V gene. TCR cDNA was made by 5'RACE template switching, adding a universal primer site and UMIs. In TCRdb, the 5' RACE reads were re-called with MiXCR into one record per CDR3 protein. This table holds around 260,000 distinct CDR3 sequences, about 5.2% found once. Sample: CD4+ T cells sorted from PBMCs, taken on the day of the yellow fever booster vaccination. The chain has TRBV5-1 and TRBJ2-1; D perhaps matches TRBD2 (5 bases). This TCR was sampled from a man aged 18 to 30 who received the YFV17D yellow fever vaccine. The CDR3 is CASSLEGRGYNEQFF. DNA for the CDR3: TGCGCCAGCAGCTTGGAGGGCCGGGGCTACAATGAGCAGTTCTTC.